The text below deals with one T cell receptor beta chain. The antigen remains unidentified. Ranging in age from roughly 6 to 95, the donors were healthy Caucasian individuals from Russia. Then a second PCR, running roughly 6 to 12 cycles, was carried out with a sample-barcoded 5' primer and a J-beta primer mix. TCRdb independently ran MiXCR on the 5' RACE reads; one entry per CDR3 protein. The sample has nearly 1 million distinct CDR3 sequences, 51% seen once. The CDR3 is made up of 14 amino acids. Trimming left V 6 bases short and J 2 bases short, with 12 bases between. The germline V gene has CDR1 SNHLY and CDR2 FYNNEI. This specimen comes from a study of blood T cells in healthy people across ages. Across the whole study: Template switching captured about one barcoded beta molecule per two T cells. Study-wide points: In these data, TCR beta diversity tracked strongly with naive T cell percentage.

The sequence was collected from a woman aged 55 to 70 in good health. The rearrangement links TRBV2 to TRBJ2-3; D may be TRBD1 (6 bases). Sequencing input: blood. The CDR3 sequence is CASRRTANTDTQYF. In DNA form, the CDR3 reads TGTGCCAGCAGAAGGACAGCAAACACAGATACGCAGTATTTT. Full variable domain (remainder filled in from reference TRBV2 and TRBJ2-3): EPEVTQTPSHQVTQMGQEVILRCVPISNHLYFYWYRQILGQKVEFLVSFYNNEISEKSEIFDDQFSVERPDGSNFTLKIRSTKLEDSAMYFCASRRTANTDTQYFGPGTRLTVL.